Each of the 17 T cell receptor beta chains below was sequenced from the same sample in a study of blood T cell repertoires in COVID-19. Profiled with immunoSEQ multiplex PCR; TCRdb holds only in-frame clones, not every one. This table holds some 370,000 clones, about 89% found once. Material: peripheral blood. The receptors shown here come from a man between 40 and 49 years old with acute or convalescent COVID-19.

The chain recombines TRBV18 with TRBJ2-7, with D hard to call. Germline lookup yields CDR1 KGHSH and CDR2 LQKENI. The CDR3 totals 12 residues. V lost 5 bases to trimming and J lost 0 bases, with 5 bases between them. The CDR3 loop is CASSSSSYEQYF. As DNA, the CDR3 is TGTGCCAGCTCATCGAGCTCCTACGAGCAGTACTTC.

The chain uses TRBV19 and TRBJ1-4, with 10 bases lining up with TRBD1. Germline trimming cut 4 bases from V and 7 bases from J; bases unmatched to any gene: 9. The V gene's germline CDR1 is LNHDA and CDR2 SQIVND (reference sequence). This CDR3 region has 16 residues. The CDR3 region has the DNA TGTGCCAGTAGTACAACTCCGGGACAGGGGACTGAAAAACTGTTTTTT. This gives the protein CASSTTPGQGTEKLFF.

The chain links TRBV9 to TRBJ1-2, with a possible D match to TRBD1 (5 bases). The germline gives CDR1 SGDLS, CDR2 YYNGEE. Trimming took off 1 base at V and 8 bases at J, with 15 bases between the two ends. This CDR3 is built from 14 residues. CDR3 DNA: TGTGCCAGCAGCGTACTCGCGGGGGTGGAGGGCTACACCTTC. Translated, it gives CASSVLAGVEGYTF. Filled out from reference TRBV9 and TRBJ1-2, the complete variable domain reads DSGVTQTPKHLITATGQRVTLRCSPRSGDLSVYWYQQSLDQGLQFLIQYYNGEERAKGNILERFSAQQFPDLHSELNLSSLELGDSALYFCASSVLAGVEGYTFGSGTRLTVV.

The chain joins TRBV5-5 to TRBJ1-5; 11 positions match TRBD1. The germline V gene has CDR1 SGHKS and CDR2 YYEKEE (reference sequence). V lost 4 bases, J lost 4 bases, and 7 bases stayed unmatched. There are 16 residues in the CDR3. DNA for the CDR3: TGTGCCAGCAGCCCCGGGACAGGGGGAAGTAATCAGCCCCAGCATTTT. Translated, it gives CASSPGTGGSNQPQHF.

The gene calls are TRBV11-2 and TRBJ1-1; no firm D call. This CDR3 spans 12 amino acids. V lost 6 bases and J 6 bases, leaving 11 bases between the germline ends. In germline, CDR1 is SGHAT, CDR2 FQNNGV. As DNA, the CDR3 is TGTGCCAGCAGAGCCCCGCGGGCTGAAGCTTTCTTT. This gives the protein CASRAPRAEAFF.

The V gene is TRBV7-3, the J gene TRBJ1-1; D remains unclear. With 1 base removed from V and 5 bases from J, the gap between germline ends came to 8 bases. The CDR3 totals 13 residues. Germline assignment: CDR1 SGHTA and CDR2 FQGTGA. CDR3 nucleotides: TGTGCCAGCAGCTTAAATATCGGGACTGAAGCTTTCTTT. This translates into CASSLNIGTEAFF.

The CDR3 DNA sequence: TGCGCCAGCAGCTTCCCCACGGACAGGGATTCGACGGAAGCTTTCTTT. Protein product: CASSFPTDRDSTEAFF. The rearrangement links TRBV5-1 to TRBJ1-1, with 8 bases identical to TRBD1. Looked up from germline, CDR1 is SGHRS and CDR2 is YFSETQ. Trimming cost V 2 bases and J 8 bases; bases outside gene matches: 14. This CDR3 is built from 16 residues.

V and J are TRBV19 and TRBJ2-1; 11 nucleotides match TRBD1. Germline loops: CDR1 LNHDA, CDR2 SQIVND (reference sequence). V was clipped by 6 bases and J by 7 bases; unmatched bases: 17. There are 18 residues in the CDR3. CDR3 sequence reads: CASSRRGTGTGGTNEQFF. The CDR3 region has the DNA TGTGCCAGTAGCCGAAGGGGGACCGGGACAGGGGGGACGAATGAGCAGTTCTTC.

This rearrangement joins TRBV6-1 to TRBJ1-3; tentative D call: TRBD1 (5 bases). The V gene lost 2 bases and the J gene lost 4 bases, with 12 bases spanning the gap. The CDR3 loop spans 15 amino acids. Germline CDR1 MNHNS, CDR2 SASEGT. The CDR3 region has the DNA TGTGCCAGCAGTGAATCTAGGGGAGGGGGAAACACCATATATTTT. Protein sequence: CASSESRGGGNTIYF.

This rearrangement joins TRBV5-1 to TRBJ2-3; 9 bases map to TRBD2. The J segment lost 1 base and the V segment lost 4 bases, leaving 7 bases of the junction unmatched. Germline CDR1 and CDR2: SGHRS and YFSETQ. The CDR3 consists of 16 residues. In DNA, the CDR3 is TGCGCCAGCAGCACAGTAGCGGGGGCCCGCACAGATACGCAGTATTTT. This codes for CASSTVAGARTDTQYF.

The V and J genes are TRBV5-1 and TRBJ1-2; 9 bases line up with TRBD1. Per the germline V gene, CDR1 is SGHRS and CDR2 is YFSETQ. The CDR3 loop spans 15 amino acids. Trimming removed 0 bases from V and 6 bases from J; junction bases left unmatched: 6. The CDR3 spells CASSLVEQGADGYTF. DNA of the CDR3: TGCGCCAGCAGCTTGGTTGAACAGGGGGCGGATGGCTACACCTTC.

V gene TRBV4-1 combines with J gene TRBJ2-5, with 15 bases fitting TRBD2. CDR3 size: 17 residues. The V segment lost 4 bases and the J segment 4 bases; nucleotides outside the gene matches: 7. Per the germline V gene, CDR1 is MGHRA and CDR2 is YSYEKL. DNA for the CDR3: TGCGCCAGCAGCCGCGGACCGGGACTAGCGGGGGGAGAGACCCAGTACTTC. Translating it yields CASSRGPGLAGGETQYF.

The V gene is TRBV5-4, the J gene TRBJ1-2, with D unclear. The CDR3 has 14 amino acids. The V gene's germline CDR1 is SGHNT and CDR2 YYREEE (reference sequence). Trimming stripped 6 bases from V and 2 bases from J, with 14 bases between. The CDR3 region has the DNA TGTGCCAGCACCCTGGGGAGGGCGAACTATGGCTACACCTTC. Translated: CASTLGRANYGYTF.

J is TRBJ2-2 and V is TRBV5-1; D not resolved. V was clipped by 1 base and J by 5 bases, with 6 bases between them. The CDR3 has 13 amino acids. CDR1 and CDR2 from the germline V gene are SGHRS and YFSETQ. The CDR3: CASSLRPTGELFF. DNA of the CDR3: TGCGCCAGCAGCTTGCGTCCGACCGGGGAGCTGTTTTTT. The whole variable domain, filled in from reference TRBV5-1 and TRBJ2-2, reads KAGVTQTPRYLIKTRGQQVTLSCSPISGHRSVSWYQQTPGQGLQFLFEYFSETQRNKGNFPGRFSGRQFSNSRSEMNVSTLELGDSALYLCASSLRPTGELFFGEGSRLTVL.

The CDR3 loop reads CATSRDQERGNTIYF. The CDR3 nucleotides are TGTGCCACCAGCAGAGACCAGGAAAGGGGAAACACCATATATTTT. V gene TRBV15 combines with J gene TRBJ1-3, with D uncertain. The V gene lost 0 bases and the J gene lost 4 bases, with 10 bases spanning the gap. The CDR3 runs to 15 residues. The germline V gene has CDR1 LNHNV and CDR2 YYDKDF (reference sequence).

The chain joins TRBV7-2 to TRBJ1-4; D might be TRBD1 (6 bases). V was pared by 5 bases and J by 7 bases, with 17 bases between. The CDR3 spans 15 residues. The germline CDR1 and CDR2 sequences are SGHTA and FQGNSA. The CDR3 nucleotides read TGTGCCAGCAGCCACCGACGGGACATGGGTGAAAAACTGTTTTTT. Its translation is CASSHRRDMGEKLFF.

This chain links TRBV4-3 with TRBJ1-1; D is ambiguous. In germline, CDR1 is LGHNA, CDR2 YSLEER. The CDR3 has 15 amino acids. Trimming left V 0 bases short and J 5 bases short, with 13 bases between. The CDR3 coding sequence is TGCGCCAGCAGCCAAGATCCGGGTCTAGGAACTGAAGCTTTCTTT. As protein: CASSQDPGLGTEAFF.